This T cell receptor (beta chain) comes out of a study of blood T cells in healthy people across ages. Primers used in a second PCR of roughly 6 to 12 cycles were a sample-barcoded 5' primer and a J-beta primer mix. TCRdb used MiXCR to reprocess the 5' RACE reads, holding one entry per CDR3 protein. The sample contains hundreds of thousands of distinct CDR3 sequences, approximately 25% of which appear only once. Points from the study as a whole: Measured against age, TCR beta diversity per million T cells decreased in a roughly linear manner.

In germline, CDR1 is SGHRS, CDR2 YFSETQ. This CDR3 is 16 amino acids long. This clonotype showed up just a few times. Its antigen is unknown. The sample was also linked to a second study, of T cells of mothers and their children.

The sequencing sample was made of blood. The V and J genes are TRBV5-1 and TRBJ2-5; 10 positions match TRBD2. The J call may be mistaken, given a closer DNA end match to TRBJ2-1. This TCR derives from a boy younger than 18 in good health. This chain's CDR3 is CASSELAGLVNNEQFF. The DNA for the CDR3 is TGCGCCAGCAGCGAACTAGCGGGGTTGGTTAACAATGAGCAGTTCTTC.